The sequence of this T cell receptor (beta chain) was determined in a study of blood T cell repertoires in COVID-19. The overall study: The samples span acute and convalescent COVID-19 from the United States, Italy and Spain. PBMCs, B-cell-depleted T cells, or T cells were the source of the cDNA or gDNA that made up the material.

This CDR3 region has 14 residues. V lost 2 bases and J 2 bases, leaving 8 bases between the germline ends. The germline CDR1 and CDR2 sequences are KGHSH and LQKENI. Authors' analysis steps: The assay estimated nucleated cells by amplifying reference gene primers. Method: immunoSEQ multiplex PCR; TCRdb's copy keeps in-frame clones and lacks some. D and trimming come from the DNA, and the V and J calls and clone size come from that table. The sample shows more than 250,000 clones, 65% to 85% of them seen only once. Sequenced input: peripheral blood. The sequence was obtained from a woman aged 50 to 60 with acute or convalescent COVID-19. The genes are TRBV18 and TRBJ2-3; no clear D gene. The CDR3 DNA reads TGTGCCAGCTCACCAGCTAAATCCACAGATACGCAGTATTTT. It specifies CASSPAKSTDTQYF.